This passage covers 15 T cell receptor beta chains from one sample sequenced in a study of T cell responses to AZD1222 COVID-19 vaccine. Using immunoSEQ multiplex PCR, the repertoire was profiled, and TCRdb retains in-frame clones only, with some absent. The sample has fewer than 150,000 clones, approximately 90% seen once. The sample in question was peripheral blood, obtained on day 0 of AZD1222 vaccination. The receptors stem from an adult in good health.

The chain uses TRBV5-1 and TRBJ2-3; no definite D call. The CDR3 spans 13 residues. From germline, CDR1 is SGHRS and CDR2 YFSETQ. V was trimmed by 0 bases and J by 4 bases, leaving 6 bases between them. The CDR3 spells CASSLAESDTQYF. The CDR3 nucleotides read TGCGCCAGCAGCTTGGCCGAGTCAGATACGCAGTATTTT.

This clone occurred once. The V gene is TRBV3-1 (or the pseudogene TRBV3-2), the J gene TRBJ2-5; 9 bases are a match to TRBD1. Trimming took 5 bases from V and 5 from J; bases not matched to a gene: 6. Germline V lookup: CDR1 LGHDT, CDR2 YNNKEL (reference sequence). This CDR3 region has 14 residues. In DNA, the CDR3 is TGTGCCAGCAGCACTCGGACAGGGGTGGAGACCCAGTACTTC. It is translated as CASSTRTGVETQYF.

The rearrangement links TRBV16 to TRBJ1-1; D perhaps matches TRBD1 (5 bases). The ends were cut back, 4 bases at V and 1 base at J, with 16 bases in the middle. Germline V gene data show CDR1 as KGHSY and CDR2 as FQNENV. This CDR3 contains 16 residues. CDR3 sequence: CASSPVGVRRNTEAFF. The CDR3 DNA follows: TGTGCCAGCAGCCCCGTGGGGGTGAGGAGGAACACTGAAGCTTTCTTT.

J is TRBJ2-1 and V is TRBV30, with D uncertain. The CDR3 is 12 residues long. Trimming stripped 2 bases from V and 10 bases from J, with 12 bases between. Germline V gene data show CDR1 as GTSNPN and CDR2 as SVGIG (reference sequence). In DNA, the CDR3 is TGTGCCTGGAGTAAAGGGTTCCGAGAGCAGTTCTTC. Translation gives CAWSKGFREQFF.

This chain uses TRBV7-6 with TRBJ1-6; 7 nucleotides align to TRBD1. The trim removed 1 base at V and 10 bases at J, leaving 7 bases unmatched. This CDR3 is 15 amino acids long. The germline CDR1 and CDR2 sequences are SGHVS and FNYEAQ. The CDR3, as DNA: TGTGCCAGCAGCTTAGAGGGACAGACCTTGTCACCCCTCCACTTT. Translation: CASSLEGQTLSPLHF.

This chain links TRBV6-2 or TRBV6-3 with TRBJ2-4, with 11 bases fitting TRBD1. With 2 bases clipped from V and 10 bases from J, the junction kept 4 bases outside the gene matches. Germline CDR1 and CDR2: MNHEY and SVGEGT. The CDR3 sequence is 14 residues long. The CDR3 reads CASSYGTGGGIQYF. The CDR3 region has the DNA TGTGCCAGCAGTTACGGGACAGGGGGTGGAATTCAGTACTTC.

This chain links TRBV29-1 with TRBJ2-3, with 8 bases identical to TRBD2. Trimming at V came to 1 base and at J to 5 bases, leaving 5 bases not matched to a gene. CDR3 size: 14 residues. Germline CDR1 reads SQVTM; CDR2 reads ANQGSEA. CDR3 DNA: TGCAGCGTTGAAGCCAGAGCGGGGGAAGATACGCAGTATTTT. Residues: CSVEARAGEDTQYF.

The chain is built from TRBV12-3 or TRBV12-4 and TRBJ2-1, with TRBD1 matching 9 bases. The CDR3 sequence is 13 residues long. Unmatched junction bases numbered 5, after V lost 6 bases and J lost 8 bases. The CDR3 here is CASRTGGWDEQFF. CDR3 sequence (DNA): TGTGCCAGCAGGACAGGGGGTTGGGATGAGCAGTTCTTC.

The J gene is TRBJ1-2, the V gene TRBV30, with D possibly matching TRBD1 (6 bases). The germline gives CDR1 GTSNPN, CDR2 SVGIG (reference sequence). The CDR3 consists of 15 residues. The ends were cut back, 7 bases at V and 0 bases at J, with 18 bases in the middle. CDR3 loop: CAYGGRTRANYGYTF. The CDR3 region has the DNA TGTGCCTATGGGGGCCGAACACGAGCTAACTATGGCTACACCTTC.

The chain combines TRBV4-1 with TRBJ1-5, with TRBD1 as a possible D gene (6 bases). Germline assignment: CDR1 MGHRA and CDR2 YSYEKL. V lost 2 bases, J lost 6 bases, and 14 bases lay in between. CDR3 length: 15 amino acids. The CDR3 DNA sequence: TGCGCCAGCAGCCAATCCCCCGAGGGGGTTCAGCCCCAGCATTTT. Residues: CASSQSPEGVQPQHF.

The gene calls are TRBV11-2 and TRBJ2-7; D is possibly TRBD2 (6 bases). Trimming left V 6 bases short and J 4 bases short, with 19 bases between. CDR1 is SGHAT, CDR2 FQNNGV, per germline. The CDR3 has 15 amino acids. The CDR3: CASSVMLAGKYEQYF. In DNA form, the CDR3 reads TGTGCCAGCAGTGTGATGCTGGCGGGAAAATACGAGCAGTACTTC.

In its sample, this clone ranks as medium-sized. V is TRBV7-6 and J is TRBJ1-1; D may be TRBD1 (5 bases). V was cut by 0 bases and J by 2 bases, with 22 bases left in between. This CDR3 is built from 19 residues. In germline, CDR1 is SGHVS, CDR2 FNYEAQ. The CDR3 region is CASSLAGQSGGAPNTEAFF. DNA for the CDR3: TGTGCCAGCAGCTTAGCCGGCCAGTCAGGAGGGGCCCCTAACACTGAAGCTTTCTTT.

The gene calls are TRBV6-5 and TRBJ1-6, with a tentative D call TRBD1 (6 bases). Germline CDR1 reads MNHEY; CDR2 reads SVGAGI. There are 14 residues in the CDR3. The germline V and J ends were trimmed by 5 bases and 7 bases, with 12 bases remaining between them. Here the CDR3 reads CASSHGGPNSPLHF. The CDR3, as DNA: TGTGCCAGCAGTCATGGGGGGCCGAATTCACCCCTCCACTTT.

A remark on this clone: In the same sample, other DNA sequences code for this CDR3. The V gene is TRBV19, the J gene TRBJ1-1; D remains ambiguous. Germline V CDR1 and CDR2: LNHDA, SQIVND (reference sequence). The CDR3 has 14 amino acids. The V gene lost 3 bases and the J gene lost 0 bases, with 8 bases spanning the gap. The CDR3 region is CASSIGRVNTEAFF. CDR3 nucleotides: TGTGCCAGTAGTATCGGACGGGTGAACACTGAAGCTTTCTTT.

The chain combines TRBV7-6 with TRBJ1-3; D is ambiguous. The CDR3 has 14 residues. The germline V gene encodes CDR1 SGHVS and CDR2 FNYEAQ. V was cut by 4 bases and J by 3 bases, with 10 bases left in between. The CDR3 sequence: CASSSPSLGNTIYF. For the CDR3, the DNA is TGTGCCAGCAGCTCGCCTAGCCTTGGAAACACCATATATTTT. The complete variable domain, with remaining parts taken from reference TRBV7-6 and TRBJ1-3, reads GAGVSQSPRYKVTKRGQDVALRCDPISGHVSLYWYRQALGQGPEFLTYFNYEAQQDKSGLPNDRFSAERPEGSISTLTIQRTEQRDSAMYRCASSSPSLGNTIYFGEGSWLTVV.